This T cell receptor (beta chain) came from a study of T cell repertoires in cytomegalovirus infection. In TCRdb, the reads were re-called with MiXCR into one record per CDR3 protein. The repertoire includes about 900,000 distinct CDR3 sequences, less than 40% of them detected once, and more than 12% sits in the top ten. Study-wide points: Public TCR beta family frequency separated CMV-and-HLA carriers, including in an independent cohort. HLA-C-restricted, CMV-specific TCR beta clonotypes were dominant ex vivo.

Turning to this clonotype: Its antigen is undetermined.

Trimming left V 4 bases short and J 5 bases short, with 17 bases between. The CDR3 length is 15 residues. Germline V gene lookup returns CDR1 MNHNS and CDR2 SASEGT. The origin of this receptor is a human donor in good health (CMV status not recorded). Some clones in this sample may be carry-over from other donors' samples. The chain carries TRBV6-1 and TRBJ2-5; D call uncertain. The specimen comprised cultured CD8+ T cells from PBMCs, sampled from culture after CMV antigen stimulation. The CDR3 spells CASSVYWGIRETQYF. The CDR3 DNA follows: TGTGCCAGCAGTGTTTACTGGGGAATTCGGGAGACCCAGTACTTC.